Listed below are T cell receptor beta chains from one sample, sequenced in a study of cytomegalovirus exposure and HLA in healthy donors. Here immunoSEQ multiplex PCR was the method, and the copy in TCRdb shows in-frame clones only, minus some. Among about 63,000 clones listed, 70% to 90% were seen once. Sequencing was done on a sample of PBMCs. The receptors originated from a woman aged 18-35 years in good health and CMV-seronegative. The CDR3 runs from the conserved cysteine through the conserved F or W.

cdr3_aa	j_call	v_call
CASSQDKWTGFSEQFF	TRBJ2-1	TRBV14
CASSFSGNTEAFF	TRBJ1-1	TRBV7-9
CASSPPAGFGRANSPLHF	TRBJ1-6	TRBV18
CASSLEAAGGHTQYF	TRBJ2-3	TRBV27
CASSPRTGRGVRSYTF	TRBJ1-2	TRBV7-2
CASSGGAGGDTQYF	TRBJ2-3	TRBV6-4
CASSFSGTANTEAFF	TRBJ1-1	TRBV5-4
CASSERWGSAQETQYF	TRBJ2-5	TRBV6-1
CASYCQERGGRTDTQYF	TRBJ2-3	TRBV6-8
CASSTNGLAGSYSYNEQFF	TRBJ2-1	TRBV5-1
CASSQPFRAGLQPQHF	TRBJ1-5	TRBV28
CASSLVDSGRGADTQYF	TRBJ2-3	TRBV11-2
CATSRGQGWTEAFF	TRBJ1-1	TRBV15